This passage covers 8 T cell receptor beta chains from one sample sequenced in a study of T cells in Graves' hyperthyroidism and ophthalmopathy. Amplified regions were TCR beta CDR3 sequences from RNA transcripts. The HTBI primer set drove a first-round RT-PCR of the TCR CDR3. MiXCR, run by TCRdb on the multiplex PCR reads, gives a single entry per CDR3 protein. The table lists 250,000 or so distinct CDR3 sequences, nearly 15% of them singletons. Sequencing input: blood. These receptors all stem from a woman in her forties or fifties with Graves' hyperthyroidism that later progressed to Graves' ophthalmopathy.

This clonotype was picked up many times. The chain carries TRBV5-1 and TRBJ2-3; TRBD2 agrees at 10 bases. This CDR3 region has 15 residues. Germline values: CDR1 SGHRS, CDR2 YFSETQ. V lost 3 bases and J lost 3; bases outside the gene matches: 4. CDR3 residues: CASSSGLASTDTQYF. The CDR3, as DNA: TGCGCCAGCAGCTCGGGACTAGCGAGTACAGATACGCAGTATTTT.

This clonotype was counted a few times. The V gene is TRBV19, the J gene TRBJ2-6; 13 bases match TRBD2. Per germline, CDR1 LNHDA and CDR2 SQIVND (reference sequence). The CDR3 has 17 amino acids. J was trimmed by 2 bases and V by 7 bases; bases with no gene match: 5. In DNA, the CDR3 is TGTGCCAGTAAGATGGGACTAGCGGGAACTGGGGCCAACGTCCTGACTTTC. Translating gives CASKMGLAGTGANVLTF.

This clonotype was recorded at least ten times. This sequence joins TRBV18 and TRBJ1-1, with D perhaps TRBD1 (5 bases). This CDR3 has 14 amino acids. CDR1 is KGHSH, CDR2 LQKENI, per germline. Between the trimmed V and J ends, which lost 4 bases and 5 bases, there was a span of 14 bases. The CDR3 region is CASSLSGGVTEAFF. As DNA, the CDR3 is TGTGCCAGCTCACTGTCGGGGGGGGTAACTGAAGCTTTCTTT. The full variable domain, rest sourced from reference TRBV18 and TRBJ1-1, is NAGVMQNPRHLVRRRGQEARLRCSPMKGHSHVYWYRQLPEEGLKFMVYLQKENIIDESGMPKERFSAEFPKEGPSILRIQQVVRGDSAAYFCASSLSGGVTEAFFGQGTRLTVV.

This chain uses TRBV6-2 or TRBV6-3 with TRBJ1-3; no clear D gene. The CDR3 runs 15 residues. V was shortened by 4 bases and J by 2 bases, with 12 bases between the two germline ends. CDR1 and CDR2 from the germline V gene are MNHEY and SVGEGT. As DNA, the CDR3 is TGTGCCAGCAGTTTCCGGACCGGAGCTGGAAACACCATATATTTT. Residues: CASSFRTGAGNTIYF.

This clonotype was observed a handful of times. V is TRBV20-1 and J is TRBJ1-4, with D perhaps matching TRBD1 (6 bases). V was shortened by 5 bases and J by 8 bases, with 15 bases between the two germline ends. The CDR3 length is 13 residues. The germline gives CDR1 DFQATT, CDR2 SNEGSKA (reference sequence). The CDR3 DNA is TGCAGTGCTCCGGAGGGGGTTAGGGAAAAACTGTTTTTT. Translated, it gives CSAPEGVREKLFF.

The V gene is TRBV28, the J gene TRBJ2-1; 10 bases fit TRBD2. This CDR3 has 16 amino acids. Per germline, CDR1 MDHEN and CDR2 SYDVKM. This chain's CDR3 is CALGGLAANSYNEQFF. As DNA, the CDR3 is TGTGCACTGGGAGGACTAGCGGCCAACTCCTACAATGAGCAGTTCTTC.

This chain links TRBV20-1 with TRBJ2-7, with TRBD2 identical over 7 bases. J was trimmed by 2 bases and V by 0 bases; bases with no gene match: 10. The CDR3 is made up of 16 amino acids. Germline V gene data show CDR1 as DFQATT and CDR2 as SNEGSKA (reference sequence). The CDR3 bases are TGCAGTGCTAGAGATATGTTGGGGGACTACACCTACGAGCAGTACTTC. This translates into CSARDMLGDYTYEQYF.

Only a few counts were recorded for this clonotype. The rearrangement joins TRBV6-5 to TRBJ1-2; D is possibly TRBD1 (5 bases). CDR3 length: 14 amino acids. V dropped 3 bases and J dropped 2 bases, with 10 bases sitting between them. Germline CDR1 reads MNHEY; CDR2 reads SVGAGI. The CDR3 DNA sequence: TGTGCCAGCAGTTATACGGGGGGGAACTATGGCTACACCTTC. It codes for CASSYTGGNYGYTF.